This is a list of T cell receptor beta chains from one sample in a study of blood T cell repertoires in COVID-19. TCRdb keeps only in-frame clones here, not all; method: immunoSEQ multiplex PCR. Here the sample spans 210,000 or so clones, about 85% being singletons. Sample: PBMCs or T cells enriched from blood (not recorded which). The source is a man younger than 40 who had recovered from COVID-19. CDR3s include the opening cysteine and the closing phenylalanine or tryptophan. A D gene is named only where the DNA matches it firmly. Size tells how often a clone was seen (once, few, many) or the class of an expanded clone, and some rows leave it out.

DNA	CDR3	J	length	D	size	V
TGTGCCAGCAGCTCGCCGGGACAGAGAAATGAAAAACTGTTTTTT	CASSSPGQRNEKLFF	TRBJ1-4	15	TRBD1	.	TRBV5-4
TGTGCCAGCAGCGTAGTCGGACAGGCCTACGAGCAGTACTTC	CASSVVGQAYEQYF	TRBJ2-7	14	TRBD1	.	TRBV9
TGTGCCAGCGGAGGGAGCTCCTATAATTCACCCCTCCACTTT	CASGGSSYNSPLHF	TRBJ1-6	14	.	.	TRBV7-9
TGTGCCAGCAGTTCTTCCGGGACAGGTTACGGAAGGGCTTTCTTT	CASSSSGTGYGRAFF	TRBJ1-1	15	TRBD1	.	TRBV28
TGTGCCAGTAGCGAGACAGAAGAGACCCAGTACTTC	CASSETEETQYF	TRBJ2-5	12	.	.	TRBV19
TGTGCCAGTAGTGCAGGGGTGGAGGCCTACGAGCAGTACTTC	CASSAGVEAYEQYF	TRBJ2-7	14	.	.	TRBV19
TGTGCCAGCAGTTCCAAACCCCGGAGGGGGAACACTGAAGCTTTCTTT	CASSSKPRRGNTEAFF	TRBJ1-1	16	.	.	TRBV28
TGTGCCAGCAGTGAAGCACAGGGGTGGGCTTTCTTT	CASSEAQGWAFF	TRBJ1-1	12	TRBD1	.	TRBV6-1
TGCGCCAGCAGCTTGGGAGCAGGGGCGAACACTGAAGCTTTCTTT	CASSLGAGANTEAFF	TRBJ1-1	15	.	.	TRBV5-1
TGTGCCAGCAGTGTTACAGGGGGCTCTGAAGCTTTCTTT	CASSVTGGSEAFF	TRBJ1-1	13	TRBD1	.	TRBV2
TGTGCCAGCAGCGGAGACAGAGCGAACACCGGGGAGCTGTTTTTT	CASSGDRANTGELFF	TRBJ2-2	15	.	once	TRBV9
TGTGCCAGCAGTTTATTCGGGGGAAATACGCAGTATTTT	CASSLFGGNTQYF	TRBJ2-3	13	.	.	TRBV28
TGCGCCAGCACCCCCCCCCGGGGACAGGGCAACACCGGGGAGCTGTTTTTT	CASTPPRGQGNTGELFF	TRBJ2-2	17	TRBD1	.	TRBV5-1
TGTGCCAGCAGTTATCAGGGTCGGTCCTACGAGCAGTACTTC	CASSYQGRSYEQYF	TRBJ2-7	14	.	.	TRBV27
TGTGCCAGCACCCAACGGGACAGGGGAAATTCACCCCTCCACTTT	CASTQRDRGNSPLHF	TRBJ1-6	15	TRBD1	.	TRBV6-5
TGTGCCAGCAGCCAAGACGATCGTGTACAGGAAACATTGTATAGCAATCAGCCCCAGCATTTT	CASSQDDRVQETLYSNQPQHF	TRBJ1-5	21	.	.	TRBV4-2
TGCGCCAGCAGCACCTACGACGAGCAGTACTTC	CASSTYDEQYF	TRBJ2-7	11	.	.	TRBV5-1
TGTGCCAGCAGCCCTGGACTCAACCAAGAGACCCAGTACTTC	CASSPGLNQETQYF	TRBJ2-5	14	.	many	TRBV28
TGTGCCAGCAGCCGCCACATGAACACTGAAGCTTTCTTT	CASSRHMNTEAFF	TRBJ1-1	13	.	.	TRBV7-9
TGCAGTGCACGCGACAGGGTCCGAGCTTTCTTT	CSARDRVRAFF	TRBJ1-1	11	TRBD1	.	TRBV20-1
TGTGCCAGCAGTTTATTCCAGGGAGGGGAGACCCAGTACTTC	CASSLFQGGETQYF	TRBJ2-5	14	TRBD2	.	TRBV27
TGCGCCAGCAAAAAGGCAGGGCTCCCCTACGAGCAGTACTTC	CASKKAGLPYEQYF	TRBJ2-7	14	.	.	TRBV5-1
TGTGCCAGCAGCTTAGTCTTCGGGACAGTGGGTAATGAGCAGTTCTTC	CASSLVFGTVGNEQFF	TRBJ2-1	16	TRBD1	.	TRBV11-2
TGTGCCAGCAGCTTAACAGGGAGTAATTCACCCCTCCACTTT	CASSLTGSNSPLHF	TRBJ1-6	14	.	.	TRBV7-3
TGTGCCAGCAGCCCAAGCCAAAACACCATTGGAGACACCATATATTTT	CASSPSQNTIGDTIYF	TRBJ1-3	16	.	.	TRBV5-4
TGTGCCAGCTCCCCCCCGGGACTAAACACTGAGCAGTACTTC	CASSPPGLNTEQYF	TRBJ2-7	14	TRBD2	.	TRBV18
TGTGCCAGCAGCTTACAGTCCATCCTTACCGATGAGCAGTTCTTC	CASSLQSILTDEQFF	TRBJ2-1	15	.	once	TRBV11-1
TGCGCCAGCAGCTTTTCACTAGCTGGTGCAGATACGCAGTATTTT	CASSFSLAGADTQYF	TRBJ2-3	15	.	.	TRBV5-1